Listed here are 20 T cell receptor beta chains from one sample, sequenced in a study of identifying expanded T cells in peripheral blood. Produced via immunoSEQ multiplex PCR; TCRdb's table is partial and in-frame only. Among some 65,000 clones, around 81% were seen once, and the ten largest hold about a fifth. Sequences were obtained from blood. These receptors were collected from a person aged 18-70 years in good health.

The rearrangement uses TRBV19 and TRBJ1-5; D remains ambiguous. Germline V gene lookup returns CDR1 LNHDA and CDR2 SQIVND (reference sequence). This CDR3 contains 16 residues. V was pared by 3 bases and J by 2 bases, with 14 bases between. The CDR3 is CASSIRSGSGNQPQHF. DNA for the CDR3: TGTGCCAGTAGTATTCGCTCAGGATCAGGCAATCAGCCCCAGCATTTT.

V is TRBV23-1 and J is TRBJ2-5, with a possible D match to TRBD2 (6 bases). TRBV23-1 is sorted into the ORF group, with uncertain function. This CDR3 is 13 amino acids long. Trimming stripped 6 bases from V and 3 bases from J, with 11 bases between. The CDR3 is CASSGGLKETQYF. The CDR3 region has the DNA TGCGCCAGCAGCGGGGGACTCAAAGAGACCCAGTACTTC.

The rearrangement links TRBV30 to TRBJ1-5, with unresolved D. The CDR3 is 14 residues long. Looked up from germline, CDR1 is GTSNPN and CDR2 is SVGIG (reference sequence). V gave up 2 bases and J gave up 0 bases, with 8 bases separating them. Written as DNA, the CDR3 is TGTGCCTGGAGTCTGTGGACTAGCAATCAGCCCCAGCATTTT. Its protein product is CAWSLWTSNQPQHF. The full variable domain, with the rest looked up from reference TRBV30 and TRBJ1-5, is SQTIHQWPATLVQPVGSPLSLECTVEGTSNPNLYWYRQAAGRGLQLLFYSVGIGQISSEVPQNLSASRPQDRQFILSSKKLLLSDSGFYLCAWSLWTSNQPQHFGDGTRLSIL.

This rearrangement joins TRBV27 to TRBJ2-1; the match to TRBD2 covers 9 bases. The germline gives CDR1 MNHEY, CDR2 SMNVEV (reference sequence). V shed 6 bases and J 3 bases; nucleotides not matched to a gene: 6. The CDR3 spans 15 residues. CDR3 in DNA: TGTGCCAGCAGGTACAATAGCGGGAGCTACAATGAGCAGTTCTTC. Its translation: CASRYNSGSYNEQFF.

The rearrangement joins TRBV6-1 to TRBJ1-1; maybe TRBD1 (5 bases). Looked up from germline, CDR1 is MNHNS and CDR2 is SASEGT. The CDR3 sequence is 13 residues long. V was pared by 6 bases and J by 1 base, with 9 bases between. The chain's CDR3 is CASSRVWNTEAFF. In nucleotides, the CDR3 is TGTGCCAGCAGCAGGGTCTGGAACACTGAAGCTTTCTTT.

This sequence joins TRBV14 and TRBJ2-1; D is unclear. Germline CDR1 SGHDN, CDR2 FVKESK. The CDR3 sequence is 14 residues long. V was cut by 1 base and J by 7 bases, with 11 bases left in between. In nucleotides, the CDR3 is TGTGCCAGCAGCCAAGGGAGAACTGTAAATGAGCAGTTCTTC. It codes for CASSQGRTVNEQFF.

V usage is TRBV4-2 and J usage is TRBJ2-4; 7 bases are a match to TRBD1. V shed 1 base, J shed 13 bases, and the junction held 10 bases outside the gene matches. Germline V CDR1 and CDR2: LGHNA, YNFKEQ. The CDR3 length is 14 residues. DNA for the CDR3: TGTGCCAGCAGCCAAGGGGACCGGGACAGCGCCCAGTACTTC. Translation gives CASSQGDRDSAQYF.

There are a few counts of this clone. The chain combines TRBV4-1 with TRBJ1-5; 7 bases fit TRBD1. Trimming at V came to 4 bases and at J to 1 base, leaving 7 bases not matched to a gene. The CDR3 is made up of 16 amino acids. Germline CDR1 reads MGHRA; CDR2 reads YSYEKL. The CDR3 DNA reads as TGCGCCAGCAGCCCGTCGACAGGGATGAGCAATCAGCCCCAGCATTTT. This sequence encodes CASSPSTGMSNQPQHF.

CDR3 region: CAISESTPKDTEAFF. CDR3 coding DNA: TGTGCCATCAGTGAGTCGACCCCGAAGGACACTGAAGCTTTCTTT. The rearrangement links TRBV10-3 to TRBJ1-1; no clear D. CDR3 length equals 15 residues. The V end lost 0 bases, the J end lost 3 bases, and 11 bases lay between the germline ends. Germline-derived CDR1 and CDR2 are ENHRY and SYGVKD.

In its sample, this clone was seen a few times. This chain links TRBV13 with TRBJ2-3; no reliable D call. This CDR3 contains 15 residues. Germline lookup yields CDR1 PRHDT and CDR2 FYEKMQ (reference sequence). The V and J ends lost 0 bases and 2 bases respectively, with 9 bases between them. DNA for the CDR3: TGTGCCAGCAGCTTAGGTCGCGGCCCCACAGATACGCAGTATTTT. This encodes CASSLGRGPTDTQYF. The whole variable domain, filled in from reference TRBV13 and TRBJ2-3, reads AAGVIQSPRHLIKEKRETATLKCYPIPRHDTVYWYQQGPGQDPQFLISFYEKMQSDKGSIPDRFSAQQFSDYHSELNMSSLELGDSALYFCASSLGRGPTDTQYFGPGTRLTVL.

This chain uses TRBV7-6 with TRBJ2-2; the D call may be TRBD1 or TRBD2 (6 bases each). This CDR3 contains 18 residues. V lost 2 bases and J lost 2, with 18 bases in between. CDR1 is SGHVS, CDR2 FNYEAQ, per germline. CDR3 amino acids: CASSLTGPGVANTGELFF. The CDR3 bases are TGTGCCAGCAGCTTAACAGGGCCGGGGGTAGCCAACACCGGGGAGCTGTTTTTT.

This clone showed up just once. V is TRBV14 and J is TRBJ2-1; 8 bases align to TRBD2. Germline-derived CDR1 and CDR2 are SGHDN and FVKESK. V lost 4 bases and J lost 10; bases outside the gene matches: 18. This CDR3 is built from 17 residues. The CDR3 loop is CASSLGGGPRVGGEQFF. CDR3 nucleotides: TGTGCCAGCAGCCTAGGCGGGGGGCCCCGGGTCGGGGGAGAGCAGTTCTTC. The full variable domain, in which reference TRBV14 and TRBJ2-1 provide the parts outside the CDR3, is EAGVTQFPSHSVIEKGQTVTLRCDPISGHDNLYWYRRVMGKEIKFLLHFVKESKQDESGMPNNRFLAERTGGTYSTLKVQPAELEDSGVYFCASSLGGGPRVGGEQFFGPGTRLTVL.

The J gene is TRBJ1-5, the V gene TRBV19; no reliable D call. The CDR3 loop spans 17 amino acids. Germline CDR1 is LNHDA and CDR2 is SQIVND (reference sequence). The V and J ends lost 3 bases and 0 bases respectively, with 15 bases between them. The CDR3 bases are TGTGCCAGTAGTATGGACCTCATCGGGGTTAGCAATCAGCCCCAGCATTTT. This encodes CASSMDLIGVSNQPQHF.

V gene TRBV2 combines with J gene TRBJ2-2; no firm D call. The ends were cut back, 5 bases at V and 3 bases at J, with 4 bases in the middle. The CDR3 is 12 amino acids. Germline values: CDR1 SNHLY, CDR2 FYNNEI. For the CDR3, the DNA is TGTGCCAGCAGTCTGGACACCGGGGAGCTGTTTTTT. The encoded protein is CASSLDTGELFF.

The chain has TRBV7-8 and TRBJ2-3; 7 bases are a match to TRBD1. The CDR3 totals 16 residues. Germline V lookup: CDR1 SGHVS, CDR2 FQNEAQ. The V gene end was trimmed by 5 bases and the J gene end by 1 base; junction bases not matched to a gene: 9. The DNA for the CDR3 is TGTGCCAGCAGCGCCTCAGGGGGAGTCGGCACAGATACGCAGTATTTT. Amino acids: CASSASGGVGTDTQYF. The whole variable domain, remainder taken from reference TRBV7-8 and TRBJ2-3, is GAGVSQSPRYKVAKRGQDVALRCDPISGHVSLFWYQQALGQGPEFLTYFQNEAQLDKSGLPSDRFFAERPEGSVSTLKIQRTQQEDSAVYLCASSASGGVGTDTQYFGPGTRLTVL.

The V and J genes are TRBV10-1 and TRBJ1-1; no reliable D call. The V gene's germline CDR1 is WNHNN and CDR2 SYGVQD (reference sequence). The CDR3 loop spans 15 amino acids. Trimming left V 3 bases short and J 1 base short, with 12 bases between. Here the CDR3 reads CASSDKLGPNTEAFF. CDR3 in DNA: TGCGCCAGCAGTGATAAGTTAGGGCCGAACACTGAAGCTTTCTTT.

V is TRBV5-6 and J is TRBJ2-1; 8 nucleotides line up with TRBD1. The length of the CDR3 is 15 residues. The V segment lost 3 bases and the J segment 3 bases; nucleotides outside the gene matches: 5. Germline CDR1 and CDR2: SGHDT and YYEEEE. The CDR3 reads CASSWWTGFYNEQFF. Written as DNA, the CDR3 is TGTGCCAGCAGCTGGTGGACAGGGTTCTACAATGAGCAGTTCTTC.

V is TRBV10-2 and J is TRBJ1-2; 9 bases are a match to TRBD1. CDR1 WSHSY and CDR2 SAAADI come from the germline V gene. This CDR3 comprises 15 residues. V was clipped by 7 bases and J by 4 bases; unmatched bases: 10. The CDR3 DNA sequence: TGCGCCAGCATCGGGGGACAGGGAACTTCCTATGGCTACACCTTC. Its protein is CASIGGQGTSYGYTF.

V is TRBV7-8 and J is TRBJ2-6; D may correspond to TRBD1 or TRBD2 (5 bases each). Trimming took 5 bases from V and 0 from J, leaving 11 bases between them. The CDR3 consists of 16 residues. Germline V CDR1 and CDR2: SGHVS, FQNEAQ. The CDR3 region is CASSRDVGSGANVLTF. The CDR3 DNA reads TGTGCCAGCAGCCGGGACGTAGGCTCTGGGGCCAACGTCCTGACTTTC.

The chain couples TRBV7-2 to TRBJ2-5, with a possible D match to TRBD1 (5 bases). Per germline, CDR1 SGHTA and CDR2 FQGNSA. V shed 2 bases and J shed 3 bases, with 10 bases lying between them. CDR3 size: 14 residues. The CDR3 loop reads CASSLSGQKETQYF. The DNA of the CDR3 is TGTGCCAGCAGCTTATCAGGGCAGAAAGAGACCCAGTACTTC.